Listed here are 12 T cell receptor beta chains from one sample, sequenced in a study of T cells in Graves' hyperthyroidism and ophthalmopathy. RNA transcripts yielded amplified TCR beta CDR3 regions. With the HTBI primer set, the TCR CDR3 went through a first round of RT-PCR. TCRdb re-called the multiplex PCR reads through MiXCR, storing one row per CDR3 protein. The sample lists around 540,000 distinct CDR3 sequences; more than 45% were seen once. The sample consisted of peripheral blood or thyroid tissue (not recorded which). The receptor source for this set is a woman under 30 with Graves' hyperthyroidism.

The rearrangement joins TRBV20-1 to TRBJ2-2; D is unclear. V was cut by 2 bases and J by 4 bases, with 8 bases left in between. There are 13 residues in the CDR3. CDR1 is DFQATT and CDR2 is SNEGSKA in the germline V gene (reference sequence). CDR3 in DNA: TGCAGTGCTAGAAACGGTGCCACCGGGGAGCTGTTTTTT. Translating it yields CSARNGATGELFF.

This chain links TRBV20-1 with TRBJ1-1; D gene ambiguous. The CDR3 is 13 residues long. V was clipped by 6 bases and J by 0 bases, with 11 bases between them. Germline CDR1 and CDR2: DFQATT and SNEGSKA (reference sequence). The CDR3 nucleotides are TGCAGTGCGTACCAGACTTTGAACACTGAAGCTTTCTTT. It translates to CSAYQTLNTEAFF.

The chain links TRBV6-1 to TRBJ1-2, with D perhaps matching TRBD1 (5 bases). This CDR3 contains 14 residues. Germline lookup yields CDR1 MNHNS and CDR2 SASEGT. V was shortened by 6 bases and J by 4 bases, with 15 bases between the two germline ends. The CDR3 nucleotides are TGTGCCAGCAGAACCGACAGCCCTACCTATGGCTACACCTTC. Translation: CASRTDSPTYGYTF.

The rearrangement joins TRBV20-1 to TRBJ2-5; no reliable D call. This CDR3 has 13 amino acids. Per germline, CDR1 DFQATT and CDR2 SNEGSKA (reference sequence). V lost 6 bases to trimming and J lost 3 bases, with 14 bases between them. DNA for the CDR3: TGCAGTGCCAGCAGTGTGCTCAAAGAGACCCAGTACTTC. As protein: CSASSVLKETQYF.

This clonotype was detected only a few times. This chain's CDR3 is CATSDPGQSEEQYF. For the CDR3, the DNA is TGTGCCACCAGTGACCCGGGACAGTCAGAAGAGCAGTACTTC. The V call is TRBV24-1, the J call TRBJ2-7; 7 positions agree with TRBD1. After removal of 4 bases from V and 7 bases from J, the junction contained 9 bases not matched to a gene. CDR3 size: 14 residues. The germline V gene has CDR1 KGHDR and CDR2 SFDVKD.

V usage is TRBV10-3 and J usage is TRBJ2-5; the D gene is possibly TRBD2 (5 bases). The CDR3 length is 13 residues. Trimming took 3 bases from V and 5 from J, leaving 10 bases between them. In germline, CDR1 is ENHRY, CDR2 SYGVKD. This chain's CDR3 is CAISETGYETQYF. DNA of the CDR3: TGTGCCATCAGTGAAACGGGGTACGAGACCCAGTACTTC.

The chain uses TRBV24-1 and TRBJ2-7; TRBD1 is a possible D gene (5 bases). This CDR3 region has 15 residues. The germline V gene has CDR1 KGHDR and CDR2 SFDVKD. V was cut by 2 bases and J by 3 bases, with 13 bases left in between. The CDR3 loop reads CATSDSRTLRYEQYF. CDR3 nucleotide sequence: TGTGCCACCAGTGATTCTAGGACACTACGCTACGAGCAGTACTTC.

This chain links TRBV9 with TRBJ1-1; no clear D. Trimming pared 0 bases from V and 7 bases from J, leaving 13 bases between. This CDR3 comprises 14 residues. Germline CDR1 and CDR2: SGDLS and YYNGEE. CDR3 in amino acids: CASSVAPSGVEAFF. The CDR3 DNA is TGTGCCAGCAGCGTAGCGCCATCCGGGGTTGAAGCTTTCTTT. Complete variable domain (other parts from reference TRBV9 and TRBJ1-1): DSGVTQTPKHLITATGQRVTLRCSPRSGDLSVYWYQQSLDQGLQFLIQYYNGEERAKGNILERFSAQQFPDLHSELNLSSLELGDSALYFCASSVAPSGVEAFFGQGTRLTVV.

This clonotype occurred a few times. The chain joins TRBV20-1 to TRBJ1-6; perhaps TRBD1 as D (6 bases). There are 16 residues in the CDR3. CDR1 and CDR2 from the germline V gene are DFQATT and SNEGSKA (reference sequence). Trimming shortened V by 0 bases and J by 6 bases, and 15 bases separated the two germline ends. In DNA, the CDR3 is TGCAGTGCTAGAGATCTGAAGGGGGAGAGTAATTCACCCCTCCACTTT. It translates to CSARDLKGESNSPLHF.

This clonotype showed up many times. The CDR3 protein is CASSQDDRVNLGSPLHF. CDR3 sequence (DNA): TGTGCCAGCAGCCAAGACGACAGGGTGAATTTGGGCTCACCCCTCCACTTT. The gene calls are TRBV14 and TRBJ1-6; 7 bases are shared with TRBD1. V lost 0 bases, J lost 10 bases, and 12 bases stayed unmatched. Germline CDR1 SGHDN, CDR2 FVKESK. The CDR3 loop spans 17 amino acids.

This clonotype was counted once. The CDR3 bases are TGTGCCAGCAGGGGGACAGGGGGCGTGGATGGCTACACCTTC. It translates to CASRGTGGVDGYTF. The chain recombines TRBV2 with TRBJ1-2; 12 bases line up with TRBD1. Per germline, CDR1 SNHLY and CDR2 FYNNEI. The CDR3 extends over 14 amino acids. V trimming: 6 bases; J trimming: 6 bases; junction bases outside the gene matches: 5.

This sequence joins TRBV20-1 and TRBJ2-2; TRBD1 matches at 10 bases. Germline V gene sequence: CDR1 DFQATT, CDR2 SNEGSKA (reference sequence). V gave up 5 bases and J gave up 2 bases; unmatched junction bases: 5. This CDR3 is 15 amino acids long. The CDR3 loop reads CSAARQGANTGELFF. The CDR3 DNA sequence: TGCAGTGCTGCGAGACAGGGGGCAAACACCGGGGAGCTGTTTTTT.